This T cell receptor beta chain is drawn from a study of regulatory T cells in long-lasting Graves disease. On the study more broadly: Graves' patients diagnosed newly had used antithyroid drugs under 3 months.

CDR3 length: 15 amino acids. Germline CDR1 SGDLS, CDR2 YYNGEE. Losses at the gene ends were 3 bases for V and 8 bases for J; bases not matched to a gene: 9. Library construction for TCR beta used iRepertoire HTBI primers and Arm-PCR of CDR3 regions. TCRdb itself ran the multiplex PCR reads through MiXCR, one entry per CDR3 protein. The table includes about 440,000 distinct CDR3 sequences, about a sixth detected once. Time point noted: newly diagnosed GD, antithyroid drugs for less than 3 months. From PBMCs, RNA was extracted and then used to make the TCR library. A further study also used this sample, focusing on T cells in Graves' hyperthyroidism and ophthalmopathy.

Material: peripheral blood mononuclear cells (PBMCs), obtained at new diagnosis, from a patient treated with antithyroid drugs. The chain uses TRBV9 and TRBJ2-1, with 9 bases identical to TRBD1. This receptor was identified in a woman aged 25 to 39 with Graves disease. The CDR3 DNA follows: TGTGCCAGCAGCGCCGCGGGACAGGGCGTTGATGAGCAGTTCTTC. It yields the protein CASSAAGQGVDEQFF.